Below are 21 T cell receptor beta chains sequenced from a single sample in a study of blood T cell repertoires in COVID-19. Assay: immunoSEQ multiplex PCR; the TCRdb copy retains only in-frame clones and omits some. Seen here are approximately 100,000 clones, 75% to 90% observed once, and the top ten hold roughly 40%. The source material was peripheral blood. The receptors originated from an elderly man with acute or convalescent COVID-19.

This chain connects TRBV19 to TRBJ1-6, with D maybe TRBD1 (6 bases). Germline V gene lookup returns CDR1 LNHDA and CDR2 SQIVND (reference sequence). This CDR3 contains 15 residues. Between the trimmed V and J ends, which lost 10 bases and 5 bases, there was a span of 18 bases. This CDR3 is CATQGWGQDNSPLHF. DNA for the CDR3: TGTGCCACCCAAGGATGGGGACAAGATAATTCACCCCTCCACTTT.

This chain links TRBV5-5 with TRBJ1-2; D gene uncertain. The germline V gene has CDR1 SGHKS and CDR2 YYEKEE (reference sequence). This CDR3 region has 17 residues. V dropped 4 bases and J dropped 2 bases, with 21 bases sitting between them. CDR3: CASSLVPSTPKNYGYTF. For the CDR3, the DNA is TGTGCCAGCAGCCTGGTTCCCAGTACACCGAAGAACTATGGCTACACCTTC.

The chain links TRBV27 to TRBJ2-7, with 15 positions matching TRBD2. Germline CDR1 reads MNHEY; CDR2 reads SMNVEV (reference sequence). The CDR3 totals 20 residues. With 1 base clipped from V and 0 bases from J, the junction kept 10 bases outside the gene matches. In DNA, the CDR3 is TGTGCCAGCAGTTTATTGTACGGAGGGACTAGCGGGAGGAGCTCCTACGAGCAGTACTTC. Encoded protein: CASSLLYGGTSGRSSYEQYF.

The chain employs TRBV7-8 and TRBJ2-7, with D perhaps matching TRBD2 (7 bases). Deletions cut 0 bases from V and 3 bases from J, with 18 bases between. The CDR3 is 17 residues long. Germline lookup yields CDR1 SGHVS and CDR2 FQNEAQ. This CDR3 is CASSLALDGGLYYEQYF. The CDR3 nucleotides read TGTGCCAGCAGCTTAGCGCTGGACGGGGGGCTATACTACGAGCAGTACTTC.

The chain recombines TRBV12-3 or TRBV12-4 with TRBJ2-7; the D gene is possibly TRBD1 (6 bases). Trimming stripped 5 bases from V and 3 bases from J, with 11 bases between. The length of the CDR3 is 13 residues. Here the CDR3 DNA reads TGTGCCAGCAGTCAGGGGAAGGGCTACGAGCAGTACTTC. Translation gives CASSQGKGYEQYF.

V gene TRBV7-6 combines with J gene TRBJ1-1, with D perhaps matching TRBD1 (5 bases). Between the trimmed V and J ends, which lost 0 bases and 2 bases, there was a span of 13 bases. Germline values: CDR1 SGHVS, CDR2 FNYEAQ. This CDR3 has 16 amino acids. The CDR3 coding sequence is TGTGCCAGCAGCTTAGCGATCAGGGCGATAAACACTGAAGCTTTCTTT. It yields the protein CASSLAIRAINTEAFF.

CDR3 protein: CASSLEGVRYNEQFF. In DNA, the CDR3 is TGTGCCAGCAGCTTGGAAGGGGTACGGTACAATGAGCAGTTCTTC. The V gene is TRBV5-4, the J gene TRBJ2-1; D perhaps matches TRBD1 (5 bases). CDR1 and CDR2 from the germline V gene are SGHNT and YYREEE (reference sequence). CDR3 size: 15 residues. The V gene lost 0 bases and the J gene lost 4 bases, with 11 bases spanning the gap.

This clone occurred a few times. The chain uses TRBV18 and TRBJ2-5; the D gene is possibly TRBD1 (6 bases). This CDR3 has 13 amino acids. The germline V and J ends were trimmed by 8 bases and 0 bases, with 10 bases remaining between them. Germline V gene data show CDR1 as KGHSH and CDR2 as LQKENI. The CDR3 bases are TGTGCCAGCCTGCACAGGGACCAAGAGACCCAGTACTTC. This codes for CASLHRDQETQYF.

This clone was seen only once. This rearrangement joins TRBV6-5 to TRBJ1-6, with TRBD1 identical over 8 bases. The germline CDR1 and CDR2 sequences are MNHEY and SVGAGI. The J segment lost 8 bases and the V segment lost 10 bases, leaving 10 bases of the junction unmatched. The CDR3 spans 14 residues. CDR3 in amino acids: CATKRTGLDSPLHF. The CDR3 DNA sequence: TGTGCCACAAAAAGGACAGGGTTGGATTCACCCCTCCACTTT.

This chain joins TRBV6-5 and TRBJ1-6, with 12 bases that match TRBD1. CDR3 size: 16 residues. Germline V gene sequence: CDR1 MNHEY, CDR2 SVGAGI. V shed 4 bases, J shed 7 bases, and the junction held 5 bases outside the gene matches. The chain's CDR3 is CASSWGQGAGNSPLHF. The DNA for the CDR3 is TGTGCCAGCAGTTGGGGACAGGGGGCAGGGAATTCACCCCTCCACTTT.

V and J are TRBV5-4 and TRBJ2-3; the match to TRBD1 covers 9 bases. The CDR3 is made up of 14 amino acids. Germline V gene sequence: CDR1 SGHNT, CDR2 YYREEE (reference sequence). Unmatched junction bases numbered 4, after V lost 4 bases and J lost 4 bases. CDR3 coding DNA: TGTGCCAGCAGCCGGGACAGGGCGGCAGATACGCAGTATTTT. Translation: CASSRDRAADTQYF.

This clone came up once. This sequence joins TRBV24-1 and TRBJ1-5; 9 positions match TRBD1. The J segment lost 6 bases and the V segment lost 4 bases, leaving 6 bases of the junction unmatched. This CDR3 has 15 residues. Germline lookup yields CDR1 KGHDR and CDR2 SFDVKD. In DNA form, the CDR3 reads TGTGCCACCAGTGACGGGACAGGGTTAGTTCAGCCCCAGCATTTT. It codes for CATSDGTGLVQPQHF.

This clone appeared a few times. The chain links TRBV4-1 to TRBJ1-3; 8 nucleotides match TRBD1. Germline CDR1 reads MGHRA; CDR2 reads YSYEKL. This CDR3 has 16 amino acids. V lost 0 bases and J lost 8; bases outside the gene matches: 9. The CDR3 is CASSQDRQGAQDTIYF. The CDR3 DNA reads TGCGCCAGCAGCCAAGATCGGCAGGGGGCTCAGGACACCATATATTTT.

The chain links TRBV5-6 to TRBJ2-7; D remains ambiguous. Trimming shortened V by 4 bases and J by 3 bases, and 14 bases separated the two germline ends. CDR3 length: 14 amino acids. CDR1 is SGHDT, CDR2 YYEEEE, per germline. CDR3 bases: TGTGCCAGCAGCCCCCCAAGCGAGTTCTACGAGCAGTACTTC. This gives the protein CASSPPSEFYEQYF.

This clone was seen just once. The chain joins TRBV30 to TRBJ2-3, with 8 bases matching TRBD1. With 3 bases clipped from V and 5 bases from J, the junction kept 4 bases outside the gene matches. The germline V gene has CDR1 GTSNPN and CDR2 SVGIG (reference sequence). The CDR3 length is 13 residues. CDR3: CAWRPTGEDTQYF. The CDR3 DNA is TGTGCCTGGAGGCCGACAGGGGAAGATACGCAGTATTTT.

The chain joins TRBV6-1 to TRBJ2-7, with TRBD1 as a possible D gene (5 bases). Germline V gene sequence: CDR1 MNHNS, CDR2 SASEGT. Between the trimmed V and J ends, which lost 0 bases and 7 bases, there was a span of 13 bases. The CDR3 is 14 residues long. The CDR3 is CASSEAKGAREQYF. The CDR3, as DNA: TGTGCCAGCAGTGAAGCGAAAGGGGCGAGGGAGCAGTACTTC.

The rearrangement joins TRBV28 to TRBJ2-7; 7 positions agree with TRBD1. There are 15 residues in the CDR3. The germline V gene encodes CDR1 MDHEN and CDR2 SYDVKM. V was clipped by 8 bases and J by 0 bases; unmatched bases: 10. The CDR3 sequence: CASHKTGTASYEQYF. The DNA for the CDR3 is TGTGCCAGCCACAAGACAGGGACCGCCTCCTACGAGCAGTACTTC.

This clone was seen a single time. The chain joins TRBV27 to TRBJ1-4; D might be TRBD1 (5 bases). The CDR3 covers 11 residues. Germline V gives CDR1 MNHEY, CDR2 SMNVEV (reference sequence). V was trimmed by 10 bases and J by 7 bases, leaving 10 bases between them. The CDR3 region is CAIPGGEKLFF. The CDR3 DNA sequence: TGTGCCATCCCGGGGGGTGAAAAACTGTTTTTT.

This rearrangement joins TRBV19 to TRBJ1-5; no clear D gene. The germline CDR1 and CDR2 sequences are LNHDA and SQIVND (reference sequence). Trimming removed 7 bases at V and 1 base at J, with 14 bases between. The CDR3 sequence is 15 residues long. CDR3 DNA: TGTGCCAGTACCTCCGGTCCCGGGAGCAATCAGCCCCAGCATTTT. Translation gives CASTSGPGSNQPQHF.

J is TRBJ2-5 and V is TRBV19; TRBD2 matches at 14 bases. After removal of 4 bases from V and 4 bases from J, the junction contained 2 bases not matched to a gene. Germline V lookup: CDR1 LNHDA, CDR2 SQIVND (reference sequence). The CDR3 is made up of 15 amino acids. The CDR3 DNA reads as TGTGCCAGTAGTACCGGGACTAGCGGGAGAGAGACCCAGTACTTC. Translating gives CASSTGTSGRETQYF.

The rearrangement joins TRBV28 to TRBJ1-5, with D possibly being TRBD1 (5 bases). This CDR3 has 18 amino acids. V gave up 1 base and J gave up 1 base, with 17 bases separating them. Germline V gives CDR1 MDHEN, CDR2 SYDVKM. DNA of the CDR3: TGTGCCAGCAGTTTATTGTTTGGGGGGGTAGGGAGCAATCAGCCCCAGCATTTT. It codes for CASSLLFGGVGSNQPQHF. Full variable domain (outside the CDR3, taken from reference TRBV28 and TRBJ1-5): DVKVTQSSRYLVKRTGEKVFLECVQDMDHENMFWYRQDPGLGLRLIYFSYDVKMKEKGDIPEGYSVSREKKERFSLILESASTNQTSMYLCASSLLFGGVGSNQPQHFGDGTRLSIL.